Following are 21 T cell receptor beta chains from one sample sequenced in a study of identifying expanded T cells in peripheral blood. This table comes from immunoSEQ multiplex PCR, and its TCRdb copy is limited to in-frame clones, with some not included. Altogether approximately 90,000 clones are present, about nine tenths being singletons, with the ten largest covering about 3.9%. The specimen was blood. The receptors shown here come from a person between 18 and 69 years old in good health.

The chain is built from TRBV7-2 and TRBJ2-2; TRBD1 agrees at 11 bases. Unmatched junction bases numbered 8, after V lost 4 bases and J lost 7 bases. Germline CDR1 SGHTA, CDR2 FQGNSA. This CDR3 is 16 amino acids long. DNA for the CDR3: TGTGCCAGCAGCTCCCGGGACAGGGGGGTGCGCGGGGAGCTGTTTTTT. This sequence encodes CASSSRDRGVRGELFF.

The chain uses TRBV9 and TRBJ1-4, with D possibly being TRBD1 (5 bases). CDR3 length equals 15 residues. Germline assignment: CDR1 SGDLS and CDR2 YYNGEE. V was trimmed by 0 bases and J by 6 bases, leaving 12 bases between them. CDR3 in DNA: TGTGCCAGCAGCGTAGCGGGTAGGGGCGATGAAAAACTGTTTTTT. Its translation: CASSVAGRGDEKLFF.

The chain links TRBV28 to TRBJ2-5; D is possibly TRBD2 (6 bases). V gave up 2 bases and J gave up 2 bases, with 18 bases separating them. The CDR3 sequence is 17 residues long. Germline V gene lookup returns CDR1 MDHEN and CDR2 SYDVKM. CDR3 sequence: CASSLQGAGSEQETQYF. CDR3 nucleotides: TGTGCCAGCAGTTTACAGGGCGCGGGAAGCGAACAAGAGACCCAGTACTTC.

The genes are TRBV7-8 and TRBJ2-7; no reliable D call. The CDR3 loop spans 12 amino acids. V was cut by 7 bases and J by 4 bases, with 11 bases left in between. CDR1 is SGHVS, CDR2 FQNEAQ, per germline. The CDR3 region has the DNA TGTGCCAGCACCCCGGCCGGGTACGAGCAGTACTTC. Translating gives CASTPAGYEQYF. Variable domain in full (rest from reference TRBV7-8 and TRBJ2-7): GAGVSQSPRYKVAKRGQDVALRCDPISGHVSLFWYQQALGQGPEFLTYFQNEAQLDKSGLPSDRFFAERPEGSVSTLKIQRTQQEDSAVYLCASTPAGYEQYFGPGTRLTVT.

V is TRBV30 and J is TRBJ1-5; TRBD1 might be the D (6 bases). The CDR3 consists of 13 residues. Germline values: CDR1 GTSNPN, CDR2 SVGIG (reference sequence). The germline V and J ends were trimmed by 2 bases and 5 bases, with 10 bases remaining between them. Written as DNA, the CDR3 is TGTGCCTGGAGTCTTGGGGGCCATCAGCCCCAGCATTTT. Amino acids: CAWSLGGHQPQHF. Supplemented by reference TRBV30 and TRBJ1-5, the full variable domain reads SQTIHQWPATLVQPVGSPLSLECTVEGTSNPNLYWYRQAAGRGLQLLFYSVGIGQISSEVPQNLSASRPQDRQFILSSKKLLLSDSGFYLCAWSLGGHQPQHFGDGTRLSIL.

The gene calls are TRBV7-8 and TRBJ2-4, with 10 bases that match TRBD1. CDR1 is SGHVS, CDR2 FQNEAQ, per germline. With 3 bases clipped from V and 6 bases from J, the junction kept 2 bases outside the gene matches. The length of the CDR3 is 14 residues. DNA for the CDR3: TGTGCCAGCAGCTTCTGGGACAGGGGAAACATTCAGTACTTC. It translates to CASSFWDRGNIQYF.

The V call is TRBV28, the J call TRBJ2-5; no clear D. CDR1 is MDHEN and CDR2 is SYDVKM in the germline V gene. Trimming removed 2 bases from V and 1 base from J, with 8 bases in between. The CDR3 extends over 14 amino acids. The CDR3 coding sequence is TGTGCCAGCAGTTTACGGCTGATCCAAGAGACCCAGTACTTC. Protein: CASSLRLIQETQYF.

Judged by abundance, this clone is medium-sized. The rearrangement joins TRBV4-3 to TRBJ2-7; 9 nucleotides align to TRBD1. V was clipped by 1 base and J by 5 bases; unmatched bases: 6. The CDR3 extends over 15 amino acids. The germline gives CDR1 LGHNA, CDR2 YSLEER. CDR3 protein: CASSQAGTGIDEQYF. In DNA form, the CDR3 reads TGCGCCAGCAGCCAAGCCGGGACAGGGATCGACGAGCAGTACTTC.

The chain joins TRBV4-2 to TRBJ2-7, with 9 bases aligning to TRBD2. CDR3 length equals 15 residues. Germline trimming cut 5 bases from V and 6 bases from J; bases unmatched to any gene: 11. Per germline, CDR1 LGHNA and CDR2 YNFKEQ. The CDR3 DNA is TGTGCCAGCAGCTCAGGAGGTAGCGGGAGACTCGAGCAGTACTTC. Its translation: CASSSGGSGRLEQYF.

The J gene is TRBJ1-1, the V gene TRBV18, with D uncertain. This CDR3 spans 16 amino acids. The ends were cut back, 4 bases at V and 7 bases at J, with 22 bases in the middle. In germline, CDR1 is KGHSH, CDR2 LQKENI. This CDR3 reads CASSQLGPPVAIEAFF. In DNA, the CDR3 is TGTGCCAGCTCACAGCTAGGCCCCCCTGTGGCGATTGAAGCTTTCTTT.

This chain joins TRBV5-4 and TRBJ1-4; D is perhaps TRBD1 (5 bases). V lost 7 bases, J lost 7 bases, and 14 bases lay in between. This CDR3 comprises 13 residues. Germline V gives CDR1 SGHNT, CDR2 YYREEE (reference sequence). CDR3 DNA: TGTGCCAGCTCCTTGGGGGGGGGTGAAAAACTGTTTTTT. This sequence encodes CASSLGGGEKLFF.

This clone was found once. The chain recombines TRBV2 with TRBJ1-5; D possibly corresponds to TRBD1 (6 bases). Trimming cost V 8 bases and J 0 bases, with 11 bases left between them. The CDR3 contains 14 residues. In germline, CDR1 is SNHLY, CDR2 FYNNEI. The CDR3 loop reads CASHYRASNQPQHF. CDR3 nucleotide sequence: TGTGCCAGCCATTACAGGGCTAGCAATCAGCCCCAGCATTTT.

The chain recombines TRBV7-2 with TRBJ1-5, with D perhaps TRBD1 (6 bases). CDR1 is SGHTA and CDR2 is FQGNSA in the germline V gene. V was trimmed by 0 bases and J by 9 bases, leaving 9 bases between them. This CDR3 has 13 amino acids. For the CDR3, the DNA is TGTGCCAGCAGCTTAGCTGAGGGGGGGCCCCAGCATTTT. Protein product: CASSLAEGGPQHF. The full variable domain, rest sourced from reference TRBV7-2 and TRBJ1-5, is GAGVSQSPSNKVTEKGKDVELRCDPISGHTALYWYRQSLGQGLEFLIYFQGNSAPDKSGLPSDRFSAERTGGSVSTLTIQRTQQEDSAVYLCASSLAEGGPQHFGDGTRLSIL.

This sequence joins TRBV4-2 and TRBJ2-5; D possibly corresponds to TRBD1 (5 bases). The CDR3 spans 14 residues. The germline V and J ends were trimmed by 1 base and 5 bases, with 11 bases remaining between them. The germline V gene encodes CDR1 LGHNA and CDR2 YNFKEQ. The CDR3 spells CASSQVQGMETQYF. CDR3 bases: TGTGCCAGCAGCCAAGTTCAGGGCATGGAGACCCAGTACTTC.

The V call is TRBV7-9, the J call TRBJ2-3, with 7 bases matching TRBD2. From germline, CDR1 is SEHNR and CDR2 FQNEAQ (reference sequence). CDR3 size: 16 residues. The junction had 7 bases not matched to a gene; V was cut back by 3 bases and J by 1 base. CDR3 region: CASSLFITSGTDTQYF. The CDR3 DNA is TGTGCCAGCAGCTTGTTTATTACTAGCGGCACAGATACGCAGTATTTT. Variable domain in full (rest from reference TRBV7-9 and TRBJ2-3): DTGVSQNPRHKITKRGQNVTFRCDPISEHNRLYWYRQTLGQGPEFLTYFQNEAQLEKSRLLSDRFSAERPKGSFSTLEIQRTEQGDSAMYLCASSLFITSGTDTQYFGPGTRLTVL.

J is TRBJ1-4 and V is TRBV2; 9 bases align to TRBD1. Germline CDR1 is SNHLY and CDR2 is FYNNEI. The CDR3 contains 14 residues. J gave up 8 bases and V 6 bases, and 7 bases lay outside the gene matches. CDR3 DNA sequence: TGTGCCAGCAGAGACGGGACAGGGCTGGAAAAACTGTTTTTT. Translated, it gives CASRDGTGLEKLFF.

The rearrangement links TRBV7-9 to TRBJ2-6; the D gene is possibly TRBD1 (6 bases). Germline CDR1 is SEHNR and CDR2 is FQNEAQ (reference sequence). The V and J ends lost 2 bases and 0 bases respectively, with 11 bases between them. There are 17 residues in the CDR3. CDR3 nucleotide sequence: TGTGCCAGCAGCTTATTGCCAGGGGTCTCTGGGGCCAACGTCCTGACTTTC. Protein sequence: CASSLLPGVSGANVLTF.

The chain links TRBV18 to TRBJ1-5; the D is unclear. The CDR3 sequence is 15 residues long. Trimming removed 0 bases at V and 1 base at J, with 7 bases between. CDR1 and CDR2 (germline): KGHSH, LQKENI. In DNA form, the CDR3 reads TGTGCCAGCTCACCACCGCGGGAGAGCAATCAGCCCCAGCATTTT. Translation: CASSPPRESNQPQHF.

The chain couples TRBV18 to TRBJ1-2, with 7 bases that match TRBD1. J was trimmed by 0 bases and V by 3 bases; bases with no gene match: 13. The CDR3 totals 18 residues. CDR1 and CDR2 (germline): KGHSH, LQKENI. The CDR3 loop reads CASSPATGYRAANYGYTF. CDR3 bases: TGTGCCAGCTCACCGGCGACAGGGTATCGGGCGGCTAACTATGGCTACACCTTC.

The V gene is TRBV18, the J gene TRBJ1-1; D not resolved. This CDR3 has 12 amino acids. Germline V gene lookup returns CDR1 KGHSH and CDR2 LQKENI. The V gene lost 6 bases and the J gene lost 4 bases, with 9 bases spanning the gap. CDR3 protein: CASSGSSTEAFF. The CDR3 region has the DNA TGTGCCAGCTCCGGGTCGAGCACTGAAGCTTTCTTT.

This sequence joins TRBV11-2 and TRBJ2-1; 7 positions agree with TRBD1. This CDR3 is 17 amino acids long. From germline, CDR1 is SGHAT and CDR2 FQNNGV. After removal of 5 bases from V and 5 bases from J, the junction contained 15 bases not matched to a gene. The DNA of the CDR3 is TGTGCCAGCAGCGGCCGGCCCTCGGGACAGATTAACAATGAGCAGTTCTTC. Its protein product is CASSGRPSGQINNEQFF.